Listed here is a single TCR beta chain. The data were obtained in a study of tumor-infiltrating lymphocytes in glioblastoma multiforme. The CDR3 totals 14 residues. Germline CDR1 is MNHNY and CDR2 is SVGAGI (reference sequence). Trimming pared 2 bases from V and 0 bases from J, leaving 8 bases between. TCRB libraries came from RNA via three nested multiplex PCR rounds. TCRB-specific cDNA synthesis used approximately 0.5 ug of total RNA. These TCRB libraries lack any described unique molecular identifiers. TCRdb independently ran MiXCR on the multiplex PCR reads; one entry per CDR3 protein. The data show around 15,000 distinct CDR3 sequences, over 60% seen once.

The source of this sequence is a male donor with glioblastoma. The chain combines TRBV6-6 with TRBJ2-7; D call uncertain. The sample consisted of brain tumor tissue. Written as DNA, the CDR3 is TGTGCCAGCAGTTACGGGGAATCCTCCTACGAGCAGTACTTC. It is translated as CASSYGESSYEQYF.